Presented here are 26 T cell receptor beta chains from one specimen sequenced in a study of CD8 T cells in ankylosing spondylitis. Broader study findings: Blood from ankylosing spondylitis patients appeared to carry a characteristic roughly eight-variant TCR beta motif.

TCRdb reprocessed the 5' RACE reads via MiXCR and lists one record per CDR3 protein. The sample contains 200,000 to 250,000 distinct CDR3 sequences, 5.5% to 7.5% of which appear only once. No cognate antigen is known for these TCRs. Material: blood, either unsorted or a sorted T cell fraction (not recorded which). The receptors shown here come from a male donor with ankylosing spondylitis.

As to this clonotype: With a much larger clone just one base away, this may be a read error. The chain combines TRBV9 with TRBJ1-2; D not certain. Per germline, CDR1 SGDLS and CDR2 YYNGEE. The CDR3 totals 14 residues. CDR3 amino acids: CVSSVATANYGYTF. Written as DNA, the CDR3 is TGTGTCAGCAGCGTAGCTACAGCTAACTATGGCTACACCTTC.

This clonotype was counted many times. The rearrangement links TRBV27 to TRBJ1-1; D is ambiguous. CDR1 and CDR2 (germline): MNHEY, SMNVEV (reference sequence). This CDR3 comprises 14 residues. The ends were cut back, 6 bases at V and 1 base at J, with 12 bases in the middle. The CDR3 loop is CASRVGLGNTEAFF. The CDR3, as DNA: TGTGCCAGCAGGGTGGGATTGGGGAACACTGAAGCTTTCTTT.

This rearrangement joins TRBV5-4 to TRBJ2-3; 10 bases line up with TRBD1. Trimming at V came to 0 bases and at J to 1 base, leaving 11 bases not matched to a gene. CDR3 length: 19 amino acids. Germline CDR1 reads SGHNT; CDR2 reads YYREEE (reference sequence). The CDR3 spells CASSLDDRGLPTGTDTQYF. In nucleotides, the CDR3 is TGTGCCAGCAGCTTGGACGACAGGGGGCTTCCGACCGGCACAGATACGCAGTATTTT. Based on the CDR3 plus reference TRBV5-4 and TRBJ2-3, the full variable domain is ETGVTQSPTHLIKTRGQQVTLRCSSQSGHNTVSWYQQALGQGPQFIFQYYREEENGRGNFPPRFSGLQFPNYSSELNVNALELDDSALYLCASSLDDRGLPTGTDTQYFGPGTRLTVL.

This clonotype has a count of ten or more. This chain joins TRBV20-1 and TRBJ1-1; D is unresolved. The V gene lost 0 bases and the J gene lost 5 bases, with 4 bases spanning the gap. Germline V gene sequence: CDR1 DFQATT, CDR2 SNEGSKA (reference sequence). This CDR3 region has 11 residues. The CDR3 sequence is CSARDGTEAFF. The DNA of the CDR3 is TGCAGTGCTAGAGATGGAACTGAAGCTTTCTTT.

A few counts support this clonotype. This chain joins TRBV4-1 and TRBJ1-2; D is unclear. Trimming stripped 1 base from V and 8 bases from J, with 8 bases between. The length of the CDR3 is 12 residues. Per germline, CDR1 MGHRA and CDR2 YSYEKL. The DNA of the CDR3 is TGCGCCAGCAGCCAAGGAGGCTGGGGCTACACCTTC. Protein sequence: CASSQGGWGYTF.

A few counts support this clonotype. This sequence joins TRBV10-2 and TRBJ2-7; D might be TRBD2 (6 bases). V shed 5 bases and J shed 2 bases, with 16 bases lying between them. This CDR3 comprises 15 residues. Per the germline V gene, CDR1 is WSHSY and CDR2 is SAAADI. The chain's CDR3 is CASSKGLLTPYEQYF. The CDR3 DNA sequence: TGCGCCAGCAGTAAGGGACTCCTCACCCCCTACGAGCAGTACTTC.

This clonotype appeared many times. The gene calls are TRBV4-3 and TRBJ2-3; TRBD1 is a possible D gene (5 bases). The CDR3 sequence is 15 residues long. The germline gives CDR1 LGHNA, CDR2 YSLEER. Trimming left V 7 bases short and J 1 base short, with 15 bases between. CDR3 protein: CASTSYRSRTDTQYF. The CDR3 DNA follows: TGCGCCAGCACCTCTTACAGGAGCCGCACAGATACGCAGTATTTT.

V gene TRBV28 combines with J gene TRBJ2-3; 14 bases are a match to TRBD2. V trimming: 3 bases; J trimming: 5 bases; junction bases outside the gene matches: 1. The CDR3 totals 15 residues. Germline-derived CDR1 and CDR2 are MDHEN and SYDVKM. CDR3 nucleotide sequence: TGTGCCAGCAGTTTCGGACTAGCGGGAGGAGATACGCAGTATTTT. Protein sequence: CASSFGLAGGDTQYF.

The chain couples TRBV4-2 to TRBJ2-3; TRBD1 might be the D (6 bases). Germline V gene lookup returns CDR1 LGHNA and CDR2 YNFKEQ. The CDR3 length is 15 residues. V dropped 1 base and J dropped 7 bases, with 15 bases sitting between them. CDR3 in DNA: TGTGCCAGCAGCCAAGGGGGACCAGGGGAGTATACGCAGTATTTT. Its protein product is CASSQGGPGEYTQYF.

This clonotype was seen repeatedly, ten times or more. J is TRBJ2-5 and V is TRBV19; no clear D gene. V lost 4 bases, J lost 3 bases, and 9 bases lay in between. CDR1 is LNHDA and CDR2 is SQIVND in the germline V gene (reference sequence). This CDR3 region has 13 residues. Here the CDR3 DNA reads TGTGCCAGTAGTACGGACCAGGAAGAGACCCAGTACTTC. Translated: CASSTDQEETQYF.

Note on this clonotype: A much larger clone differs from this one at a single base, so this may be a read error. The CDR3 nucleotides are TGTGCCAGCAGCTCGACTAGCGTGAGATTCCATGAGCAGTTCTTC. This codes for CASSSTSVRFHEQFF. V is TRBV7-9 and J is TRBJ2-1; 8 nucleotides match TRBD2. Germline CDR1 reads SEHNR; CDR2 reads FQNEAQ (reference sequence). Trimming removed 4 bases from V and 8 bases from J; junction bases left unmatched: 10. The CDR3 covers 15 residues.

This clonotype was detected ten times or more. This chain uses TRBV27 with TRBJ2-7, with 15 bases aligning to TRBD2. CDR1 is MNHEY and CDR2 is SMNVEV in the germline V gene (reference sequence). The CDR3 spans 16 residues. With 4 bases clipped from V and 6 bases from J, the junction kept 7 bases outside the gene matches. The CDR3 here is CASSSGLAGGPSEQYF. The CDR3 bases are TGTGCCAGCAGTTCCGGACTAGCGGGAGGGCCTTCCGAGCAGTACTTC.

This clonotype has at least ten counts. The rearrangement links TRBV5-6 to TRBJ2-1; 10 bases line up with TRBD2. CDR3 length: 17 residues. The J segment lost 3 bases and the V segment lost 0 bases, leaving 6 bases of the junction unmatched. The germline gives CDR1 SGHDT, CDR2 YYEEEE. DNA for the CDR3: TGTGCCAGCAGCTTGGCTTCTAGCGGGAGTGGCTACAATGAGCAGTTCTTC. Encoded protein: CASSLASSGSGYNEQFF.

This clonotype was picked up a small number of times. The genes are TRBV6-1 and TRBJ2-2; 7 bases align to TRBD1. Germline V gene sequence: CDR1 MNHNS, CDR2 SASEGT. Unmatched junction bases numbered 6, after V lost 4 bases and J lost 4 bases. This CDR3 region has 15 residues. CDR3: CASSGYRGPTGELFF. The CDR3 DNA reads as TGTGCCAGCAGTGGTTACAGGGGTCCCACCGGGGAGCTGTTTTTT.

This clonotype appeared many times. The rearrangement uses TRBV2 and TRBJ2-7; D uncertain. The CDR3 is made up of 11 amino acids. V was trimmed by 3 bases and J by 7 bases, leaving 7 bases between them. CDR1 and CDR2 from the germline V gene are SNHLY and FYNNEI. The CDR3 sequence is CASSEWSEQYF. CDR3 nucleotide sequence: TGTGCCAGCAGTGAGTGGTCTGAGCAGTACTTC.

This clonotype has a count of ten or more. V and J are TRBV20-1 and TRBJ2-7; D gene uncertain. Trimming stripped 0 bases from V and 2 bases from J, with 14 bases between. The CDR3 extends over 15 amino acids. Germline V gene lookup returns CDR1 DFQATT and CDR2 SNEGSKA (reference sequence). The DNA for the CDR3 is TGCAGTGCTAGAGATATAATAGGGATTACCTACGAGCAGTACTTC. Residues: CSARDIIGITYEQYF.

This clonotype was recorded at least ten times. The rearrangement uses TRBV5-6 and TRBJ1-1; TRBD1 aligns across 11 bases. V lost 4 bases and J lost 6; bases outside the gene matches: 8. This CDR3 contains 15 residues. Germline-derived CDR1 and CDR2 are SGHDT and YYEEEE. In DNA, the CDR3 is TGTGCCAGCAGCGGCTTGGACAGGGGGCTCGCTGAAGCTTTCTTT. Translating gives CASSGLDRGLAEAFF.

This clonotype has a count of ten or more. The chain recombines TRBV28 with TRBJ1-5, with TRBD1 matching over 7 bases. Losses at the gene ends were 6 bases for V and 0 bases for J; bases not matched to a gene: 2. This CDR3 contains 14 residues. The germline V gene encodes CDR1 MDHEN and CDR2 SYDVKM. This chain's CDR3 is CASRGQSSNQPQHF. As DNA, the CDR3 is TGTGCCAGCAGGGGACAGAGTAGCAATCAGCCCCAGCATTTT.

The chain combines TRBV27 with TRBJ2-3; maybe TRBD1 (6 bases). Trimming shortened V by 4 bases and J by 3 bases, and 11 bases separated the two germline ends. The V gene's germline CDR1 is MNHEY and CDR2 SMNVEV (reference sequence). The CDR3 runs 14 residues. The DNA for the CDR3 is TGTGCCAGCAGTTCAGGACAGCAGACAGATACGCAGTATTTT. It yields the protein CASSSGQQTDTQYF.

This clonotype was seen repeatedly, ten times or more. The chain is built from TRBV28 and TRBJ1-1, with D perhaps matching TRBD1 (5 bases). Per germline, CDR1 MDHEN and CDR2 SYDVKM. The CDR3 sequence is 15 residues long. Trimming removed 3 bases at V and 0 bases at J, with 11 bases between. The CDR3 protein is CASSFFGGMNTEAFF. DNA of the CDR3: TGTGCCAGCAGTTTCTTTGGGGGGATGAACACTGAAGCTTTCTTT.

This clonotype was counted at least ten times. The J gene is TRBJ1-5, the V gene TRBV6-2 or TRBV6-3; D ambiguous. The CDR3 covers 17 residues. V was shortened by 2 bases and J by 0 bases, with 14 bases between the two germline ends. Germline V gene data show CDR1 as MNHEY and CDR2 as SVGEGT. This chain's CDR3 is CASSYGQPDYSNQPQHF. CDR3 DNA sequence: TGTGCCAGCAGTTACGGCCAGCCCGATTATAGCAATCAGCCCCAGCATTTT.

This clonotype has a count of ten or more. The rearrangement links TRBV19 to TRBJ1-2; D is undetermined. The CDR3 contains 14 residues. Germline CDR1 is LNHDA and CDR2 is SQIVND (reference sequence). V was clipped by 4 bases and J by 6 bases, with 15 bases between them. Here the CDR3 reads CASSTGPPDDGYTF. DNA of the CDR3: TGTGCCAGTAGTACAGGACCGCCTGACGATGGCTACACCTTC.

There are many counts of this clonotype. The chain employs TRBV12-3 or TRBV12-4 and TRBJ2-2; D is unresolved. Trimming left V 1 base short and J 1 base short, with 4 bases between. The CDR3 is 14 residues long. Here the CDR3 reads CASSLVLNTGELFF. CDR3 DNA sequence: TGTGCCAGCAGTTTAGTACTGAACACCGGGGAGCTGTTTTTT.

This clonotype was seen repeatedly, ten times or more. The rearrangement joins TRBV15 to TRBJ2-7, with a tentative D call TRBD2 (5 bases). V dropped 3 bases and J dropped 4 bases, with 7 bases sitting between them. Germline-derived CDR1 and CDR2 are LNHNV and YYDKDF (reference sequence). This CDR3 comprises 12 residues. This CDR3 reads CATSSQRYEQYF. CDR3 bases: TGTGCCACCAGCAGCCAGCGGTACGAGCAGTACTTC.

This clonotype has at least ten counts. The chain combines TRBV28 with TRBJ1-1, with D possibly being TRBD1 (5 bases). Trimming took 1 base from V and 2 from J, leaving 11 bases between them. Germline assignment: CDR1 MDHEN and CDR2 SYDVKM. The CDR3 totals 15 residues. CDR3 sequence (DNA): TGTGCCAGCAGTTTATTCGGGACGGCAAACACTGAAGCTTTCTTT. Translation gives CASSLFGTANTEAFF.

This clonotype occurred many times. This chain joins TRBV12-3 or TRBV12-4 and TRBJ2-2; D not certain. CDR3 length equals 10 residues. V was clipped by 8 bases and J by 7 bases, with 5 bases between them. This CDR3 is CASGNGELFF. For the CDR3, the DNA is TGTGCCAGCGGGAACGGGGAGCTGTTTTTT.